This section outlines one T cell receptor beta chain sequence together with its context. Here immunoSEQ multiplex PCR was the method, and the copy in TCRdb shows in-frame clones only, minus some. The sample has under 200,000 clones. CDR3 length: 15 amino acids. Looked up from germline, CDR1 is MGHRA and CDR2 is YSYEKL. The V gene lost 2 bases and the J gene lost 6 bases, with 11 bases spanning the gap. This entry belongs to a study of control samples from healthy donors and cancer patients. Material: blood. The chain joins TRBV4-1 to TRBJ1-6, with D possibly TRBD1 on 6 matching bases. The TCR sequence derives from a woman younger than 45 in good health. The CDR3 sequence is CASSQFQGINSPLHF. The DNA of the CDR3 is TGCGCCAGCAGCCAATTTCAGGGGATTAATTCACCCCTCCACTTT.